Listed below are T cell receptor beta chains from one sample, sequenced in a study of T cell repertoires in cytomegalovirus infection. The antigens these receptors bind are not known. TCRdb re-called the reads with MiXCR, one entry per CDR3 protein. The table has around 750,000 distinct CDR3 sequences, 30% to 35% seen once; the top ten hold roughly 12%. The sequenced sample was cultured CD8+ T cells from PBMCs, obtained from culture after CMV antigen stimulation. All receptors come from a human donor in good health (CMV status not recorded). Some clones in this sample may be carry-over from other donors' samples. The CDR3 runs from the conserved cysteine through the conserved F or W. Fields, in order: J gene, clone size, V gene, D gene, CDR3 DNA, CDR3 protein. The D gene is left open where the match is weak. Size tells how often a clone was seen (once, few, many) or the class of an expanded clone, and some rows leave it out.

J gene: TRBJ2-5; clone size: few; V gene: TRBV27; D gene: .; CDR3 DNA: TGTGCCAGCAGTTTATCTTGGGGGCAGGAGACCCAGTACTTC; CDR3 protein: CASSLSWGQETQYF
J gene: TRBJ2-3; clone size: .; V gene: TRBV7-4; D gene: TRBD2; CDR3 DNA: TGTGCCAGCACCCGGACTAGCGGGGAGTATTTT; CDR3 protein: CASTRTSGEYF
J gene: TRBJ1-1; clone size: .; V gene: TRBV24-1; D gene: .; CDR3 DNA: TGTGCCACCAGTGATTTTACCGGGGTTGAAGCTTTCTTT; CDR3 protein: CATSDFTGVEAFF
J gene: TRBJ2-1; clone size: few; V gene: TRBV7-2; D gene: .; CDR3 DNA: TGTGCCAGCAGCTTAGTGGCACAATTGTACAATGAGCAGTTCTTC; CDR3 protein: CASSLVAQLYNEQFF
J gene: TRBJ1-1; clone size: .; V gene: TRBV7-6; D gene: .; CDR3 DNA: TGTGCCAGCAGCCCCCGGACTGAAATAGGGTACACTGAAGCTTTCTTT; CDR3 protein: CASSPRTEIGYTEAFF
J gene: TRBJ2-4; clone size: .; V gene: TRBV4-3; D gene: TRBD2; CDR3 DNA: TGCGCCAGCAGCCAAGATGTGGCTAGCGGGGACATTCAGTACTTC; CDR3 protein: CASSQDVASGDIQYF
J gene: TRBJ1-5; clone size: few; V gene: TRBV4-2; D gene: TRBD1; CDR3 DNA: TGTGCCAGCAGCCAAGAGATGCAGGGGGGATTTCAGCCCCAGCATTTT; CDR3 protein: CASSQEMQGGFQPQHF
J gene: TRBJ2-1; clone size: .; V gene: TRBV5-6; D gene: TRBD2; CDR3 DNA: TGTGCCAGCAGCTTGGGACTAGCAAAGGAGCAGTTCTTC; CDR3 protein: CASSLGLAKEQFF
J gene: TRBJ2-2; clone size: .; V gene: TRBV12-3/TRBV12-4; D gene: .; CDR3 DNA: TGTGCCAGCAGTTTAAGGGAGTTAGTTGGCGGGGAGCTGTTTTTT; CDR3 protein: CASSLRELVGGELFF
J gene: TRBJ1-1; clone size: few; V gene: TRBV6-6; D gene: TRBD1; CDR3 DNA: TGTGCCAGCCCGGAGGAACAGGGGCGGTTTGTGAACACTGAAGCTTTCTTT; CDR3 protein: CASPEEQGRFVNTEAFF
J gene: TRBJ2-1; clone size: .; V gene: TRBV6-2/TRBV6-3; D gene: .; CDR3 DNA: TGTGCCAGCAGCTCCCAATCCAATGAGCAGTTCTTC; CDR3 protein: CASSSQSNEQFF